This T cell receptor beta chain was profiled in a study of shared clonotypes between healthy human individuals. At the level of the study: Two women and a few men aged 18 to 49 made up the donors. Study-level points and caveats: What rarefaction showed was incomplete sorted-subset sequencing despite large depth.

CD4+ cells underwent separation, giving CD45RA+ naive and CD45RA-negative memory subsets. V was pared by 2 bases and J by 10 bases, with 15 bases between. This CDR3 spans 14 amino acids. Germline assignment: CDR1 SGHVS and CDR2 FQNEAQ. For sorted subsets, approximately 0.2 ug DNA per replicate equaled roughly 29,000 T cell genomes. Here immunoSEQ multiplex PCR was the method, and the copy in TCRdb shows in-frame clones only, minus some. The sample gives about 1,500,000 clones, 95% to 97% of which show up once; approximately 1.1% is in the top ten. Concerning this clone itself: Its antigen remains unidentified.

This rearrangement joins TRBV7-8 to TRBJ2-1; D is uncertain. Specimen: naive CD4+ T cells sorted from blood. This sample's subset: CD45RA+ positively selected. The TCR was taken from a young man in good health. CDR3 nucleotides: TGTGCCAGCAGCTTATTTATCGAGCGCCTCGAGCAGTTCTTC. Encoded protein: CASSLFIERLEQFF.